The 10 T cell receptor beta chains presented below share a single source sample, sequenced in a study of beta chain features in type 1 diabetes. Their antigens are not known. Reverse transcribing all isolated RNA meant expressed TCRB transcripts were sequenced. The data were produced by immunoSEQ multiplex PCR, yet TCRdb's version contains in-frame clones alone and is incomplete. Here the sample spans roughly 150,000 clones, about 8% being singletons. General study results and limits: Moderate but significant shortening of TCRB CDR3s was recorded in all four CD4+ subsets from Type 1 diabetes patients.

Material: central memory CD4+ T cells from blood. These receptors originate from a woman aged 40 to 50 with type 1 diabetes.

This clone turned up a few times. The genes are TRBV28 and TRBJ1-2; no clear D. The V end was cut by 2 bases, the J end by 5 bases, with 9 bases between. This CDR3 spans 13 amino acids. Germline V gene data show CDR1 as MDHEN and CDR2 as SYDVKM. CDR3: CASSLRLSYGYTF. The CDR3 bases are TGTGCCAGCAGTTTAAGACTCTCTTATGGCTACACCTTC.

Only a few counts were recorded for this clone. V gene TRBV7-9 combines with J gene TRBJ2-7; TRBD1 might be the D (5 bases). The CDR3 sequence is 16 residues long. Trimming removed 1 base from V and 0 bases from J, with 13 bases in between. The V gene's germline CDR1 is SEHNR and CDR2 FQNEAQ (reference sequence). In DNA, the CDR3 is TGTGCCAGCAGCTTAGATGTCGGCGACAGCTCCTACGAGCAGTACTTC. This sequence encodes CASSLDVGDSSYEQYF.

The rearrangement joins TRBV7-2 to TRBJ2-5; no definite D call. Trimming shortened V by 4 bases and J by 4 bases, and 13 bases separated the two germline ends. CDR3 length: 14 residues. In germline, CDR1 is SGHTA, CDR2 FQGNSA. The CDR3 region has the DNA TGTGCCAGCAGCTCGGAGACTGCCCCAGAGACCCAGTACTTC. It yields the protein CASSSETAPETQYF.

This clone occurred a few times. This chain uses TRBV28 with TRBJ1-2; a possible D gene is TRBD1 (6 bases). This CDR3 comprises 15 residues. CDR1 and CDR2 (germline): MDHEN, SYDVKM. V shed 6 bases and J shed 9 bases, with 23 bases lying between them. CDR3 coding DNA: TGTGCCAGCAGCTTGGCCGGAAGGACAGACACAAGCTACACCTTC. Protein product: CASSLAGRTDTSYTF.

The chain joins TRBV18 to TRBJ2-1; TRBD1 matches 7 bases. Trimming took 8 bases from V and 2 from J; bases not matched to a gene: 9. Germline V CDR1 and CDR2: KGHSH, LQKENI. There are 15 residues in the CDR3. The CDR3 loop reads CASIQGDAAYNEQFF. The DNA for the CDR3 is TGTGCCAGCATTCAGGGGGACGCCGCCTACAATGAGCAGTTCTTC.

This clone was seen only a few times. The V and J genes are TRBV7-3 and TRBJ2-1, with 8 bases lining up with TRBD2. The CDR3 is made up of 15 amino acids. With 2 bases clipped from V and 7 bases from J, the junction kept 7 bases outside the gene matches. Per germline, CDR1 SGHTA and CDR2 FQGTGA. CDR3 region: CASSLLVAGINEQFF. Written as DNA, the CDR3 is TGTGCCAGCAGCTTATTGGTAGCGGGGATTAATGAGCAGTTCTTC.

This clone was counted a few times. The rearrangement links TRBV7-2 to TRBJ1-2; no reliable D call. V was clipped by 3 bases and J by 4 bases, with 6 bases between them. Germline V CDR1 and CDR2: SGHTA, FQGNSA. The CDR3 runs to 12 residues. CDR3 nucleotides: TGTGCCAGCAGCTTCGGCGGCTATGGCTACACCTTC. It yields the protein CASSFGGYGYTF.

The gene calls are TRBV29-1 and TRBJ1-4; tentatively, D is TRBD1 (6 bases). Germline values: CDR1 SQVTM, CDR2 ANQGSEA. This CDR3 has 14 amino acids. V lost 3 bases and J 5 bases, leaving 13 bases between the germline ends. CDR3 residues: CSVEGVRGNEKLFF. The CDR3 bases are TGCAGCGTTGAGGGGGTGAGGGGGAATGAAAAACTGTTTTTT.

This clone was counted a few times. The genes are TRBV7-2 and TRBJ2-7, with 11 bases aligning to TRBD2. Germline CDR1 reads SGHTA; CDR2 reads FQGNSA. This CDR3 is built from 15 residues. The V and J ends lost 5 bases and 2 bases, in that order; junction bases with no gene match: 5. CDR3 in amino acids: CASSKGLAEAYEQYF. The CDR3 region has the DNA TGTGCCAGCAGCAAGGGACTAGCGGAAGCCTACGAGCAGTACTTC.

J is TRBJ2-2 and V is TRBV7-9; maybe TRBD1 (6 bases). There are 16 residues in the CDR3. Germline V gene data show CDR1 as SEHNR and CDR2 as FQNEAQ (reference sequence). Trimming took 5 bases from V and 2 from J, leaving 15 bases between them. The CDR3 sequence is CASSEPQGINTGELFF. The CDR3 DNA reads as TGTGCCAGCAGCGAACCCCAGGGGATTAACACCGGGGAGCTGTTTTTT.